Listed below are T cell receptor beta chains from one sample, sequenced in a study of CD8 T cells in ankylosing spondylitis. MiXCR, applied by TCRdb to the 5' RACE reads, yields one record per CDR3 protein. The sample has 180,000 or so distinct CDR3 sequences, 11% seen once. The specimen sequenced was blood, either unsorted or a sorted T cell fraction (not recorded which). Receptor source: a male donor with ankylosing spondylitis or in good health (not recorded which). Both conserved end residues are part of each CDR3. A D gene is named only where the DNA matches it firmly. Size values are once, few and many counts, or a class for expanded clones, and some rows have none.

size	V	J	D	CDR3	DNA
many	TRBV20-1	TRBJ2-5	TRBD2	CSAIPSGVQETQYF	TGCAGTGCTATACCTAGCGGGGTACAAGAGACCCAGTACTTC
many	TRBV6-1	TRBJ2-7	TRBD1	CASSPDRAYEQYF	TGTGCCAGCAGCCCCGACAGGGCGTACGAGCAGTACTTC
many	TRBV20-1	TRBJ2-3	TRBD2	CSARSRTRSTDTQYF	TGCAGTGCTAGATCCCGGACTAGGAGCACAGATACGCAGTATTTT
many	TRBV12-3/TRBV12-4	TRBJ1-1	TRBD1	CASSLGQGKGAFF	TGTGCCAGCAGTTTAGGACAGGGGAAAGGAGCTTTCTTT
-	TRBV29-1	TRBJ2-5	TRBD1	CSVVVTGAQETQYF	TGCAGCGTTGTCGTGACAGGGGCCCAAGAGACCCAGTACTTC
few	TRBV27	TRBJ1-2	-	CASRLRESGYTF	TGTGCCAGCAGACTCAGGGAATCTGGCTACACCTTC
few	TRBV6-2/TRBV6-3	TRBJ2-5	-	CASSLTGVRYF	TGTGCCAGCAGTTTAACAGGTGTTAGGTACTTC
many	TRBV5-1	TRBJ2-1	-	CASSFSGGDNEQFF	TGCGCCAGCAGCTTTAGTGGAGGAGACAATGAGCAGTTCTTC
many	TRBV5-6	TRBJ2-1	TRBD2	CASSSGRGVYNEQFF	TGTGCCAGCAGCTCTGGACGGGGGGTGTACAATGAGCAGTTCTTC
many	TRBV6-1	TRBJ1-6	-	CASSPTFRARENFSLHF	TGTGCCAGCAGCCCCACGTTCCGGGCCCGGGAGAATTTTTCCCTCCACTTT
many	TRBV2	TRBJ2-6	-	CASSDWSSGANVLTF	TGTGCCAGCAGTGATTGGTCCTCTGGGGCCAACGTCCTGACTTTC
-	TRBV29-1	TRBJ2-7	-	CSVEDPRGREYEQYF	TGCAGCGTTGAAGATCCCCGGGGCAGGGAGTACGAGCAGTACTTC
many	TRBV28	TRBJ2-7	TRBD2	CASSAGLAGGEQYF	TGTGCCAGCAGCGCGGGACTAGCGGGAGGCGAGCAGTACTTC
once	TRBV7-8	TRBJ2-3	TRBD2	CASNRLAGDADTQYF	TGTGCCAGCAACCGCCTAGCGGGGGACGCAGATACGCAGTATTTT
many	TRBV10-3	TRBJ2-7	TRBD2	CAISDGLAGVVEQYF	TGTGCCATCAGTGACGGACTAGCGGGAGTAGTGGAGCAGTACTTC
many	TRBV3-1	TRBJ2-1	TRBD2	CASSHHLGSGSSYNEQFF	TGTGCCAGCAGCCACCATCTGGGTAGCGGGAGCTCCTACAATGAGCAGTTCTTC
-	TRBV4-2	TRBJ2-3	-	CASSQGGRGGTDTQYF	TGTGCCAGCAGCCAAGGAGGGAGGGGGGGCACAGATACGCAGTATTTT
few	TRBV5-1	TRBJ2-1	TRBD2	CASSLEVREGAPQFF	TGCGCCAGCAGCTTGGAGGTGCGGGAGGGCGCTCCGCAGTTCTTC
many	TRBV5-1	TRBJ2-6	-	CASSLEGSSGANVLTF	TGCGCCAGCAGCCTAGAAGGGAGCTCTGGGGCCAACGTCCTGACTTTC
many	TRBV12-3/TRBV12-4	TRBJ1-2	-	CASSTGINYGYTF	TGTGCCAGCAGTACGGGTATTAACTATGGCTACACCTTC
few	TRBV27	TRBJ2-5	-	CASSMSWGETQYF	TGTGCCAGCAGCATGTCTTGGGGGGAGACCCAGTACTTC
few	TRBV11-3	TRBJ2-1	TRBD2	CASSLEGGRAYNEQFF	TGTGCCAGCAGCTTAGAGGGCGGGAGGGCCTACAATGAGCAGTTCTTC
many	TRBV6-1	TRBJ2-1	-	CAITHNEQFF	TGTGCCATAACCCACAATGAGCAGTTCTTC
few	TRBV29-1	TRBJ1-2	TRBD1	CSVEDLGQGARGYGYTF	TGCAGCGTTGAAGATCTAGGACAGGGGGCGCGAGGCTATGGCTACACCTTC
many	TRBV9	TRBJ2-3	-	CASSVADGADTQYF	TGTGCCAGCAGCGTAGCGGACGGAGCAGATACGCAGTATTTT
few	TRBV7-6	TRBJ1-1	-	CASGNKNTEAFF	TGTGCCAGCGGAAACAAGAACACTGAAGCTTTCTTT
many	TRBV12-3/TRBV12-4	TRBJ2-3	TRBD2	CASTRTFSGGRGTDTQYF	TGTGCCAGCACCCGGACCTTTAGCGGGGGACGGGGCACAGATACGCAGTATTTT
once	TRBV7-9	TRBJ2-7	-	CASSPDVGRGVYEQYF	TGTGCCAGCAGCCCCGACGTGGGTCGGGGTGTATACGAGCAGTACTTC
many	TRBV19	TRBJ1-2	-	CASSPVGSDGYTF	TGTGCCAGTAGTCCGGTCGGTAGCGATGGCTACACCTTC
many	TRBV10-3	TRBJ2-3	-	CAISESRADTQYF	TGTGCCATCAGTGAGTCGAGGGCAGATACGCAGTATTTT
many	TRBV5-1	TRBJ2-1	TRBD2	CASTTGGSYNEQFF	TGCGCCAGCACGACTGGCGGGAGCTACAATGAGCAGTTCTTC
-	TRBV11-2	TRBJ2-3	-	CASSPPATRTDTQYF	TGTGCCAGCAGTCCCCCCGCCACCCGCACAGATACGCAGTATTTT
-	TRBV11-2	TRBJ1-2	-	CASSFRTANYSYTF	TGTGCCAGCAGCTTCCGAACCGCCAACTATAGCTACACCTTC
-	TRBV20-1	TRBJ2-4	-	CSARDGGAGYKNIQYF	TGCAGTGCTAGAGATGGAGGGGCCGGATACAAAAACATTCAGTACTTC
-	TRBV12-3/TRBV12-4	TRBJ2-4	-	CASSLGENIQNF	TGTGCCAGCAGTTTAGGAGAAAACATTCAGAACTTC
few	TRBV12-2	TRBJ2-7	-	CASRLERLAGHYEQYF	TGTGCAAGTCGCTTAGAAAGACTAGCGGGACACTACGAGCAGTACTTC
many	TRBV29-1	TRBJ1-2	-	CSVFQEYGYTF	TGCAGCGTCTTTCAAGAATATGGCTACACCTTC
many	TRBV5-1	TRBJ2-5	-	CASSLYVEETQYF	TGCGCCAGCAGCTTGTATGTGGAAGAGACCCAGTACTTC
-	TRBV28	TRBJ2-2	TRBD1	CASSPRQGATGELFF	TGTGCCAGCAGTCCCCGACAGGGGGCCACCGGGGAGCTGTTTTTT
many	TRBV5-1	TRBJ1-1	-	CASSLDTGRDTEAFF	TGCGCCAGCAGCTTGGATACAGGGAGGGACACTGAAGCTTTCTTT
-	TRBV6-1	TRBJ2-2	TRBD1	CASTRQGTGNTGELFF	TGTGCCAGCACCAGGCAGGGGACAGGGAACACCGGGGAGCTGTTTTTT